A single sample is the source of the 6 T cell receptor beta chains below, sequenced in a study of cytotoxic CD8 clonotypes in ibrutinib-treated CLL. The data were produced by immunoSEQ multiplex PCR, yet TCRdb's version contains in-frame clones alone and is incomplete. The table lists approximately 350,000 clones, roughly 71% of them singletons. Sample: PBMCs, taken after 36 months of ibrutinib treatment. These TCRs come from a human donor with chronic lymphocytic leukemia.

This chain uses TRBV7-9 with TRBJ2-4; D ambiguous. Trimming shortened V by 4 bases and J by 12 bases, and 13 bases separated the two germline ends. The germline V gene has CDR1 SEHNR and CDR2 FQNEAQ (reference sequence). CDR3 length equals 12 residues. CDR3 sequence (DNA): TGTGCCAGCAGCTCTTCACAGACTCATCAGTACTTC. Its translation: CASSSSQTHQYF.

This clone appeared a single time. This sequence joins TRBV19 and TRBJ1-2, with a tentative D call TRBD1 (5 bases). CDR1 is LNHDA and CDR2 is SQIVND in the germline V gene (reference sequence). CDR3 size: 16 residues. Trimming took off 3 bases at V and 6 bases at J, with 20 bases between the two ends. CDR3 DNA: TGTGCCAGTAGTATCCGGGGCCCCCTGCCGGAGGATGGCTACACCTTC. Translated, it gives CASSIRGPLPEDGYTF. Variable domain in full (rest from reference TRBV19 and TRBJ1-2): DGGITQSPKYLFRKEGQNVTLSCEQNLNHDAMYWYRQDPGQGLRLIYYSQIVNDFQKGDIAEGYSVSREKKESFPLTVTSAQKNPTAFYLCASSIRGPLPEDGYTFGSGTRLTVV.

In its sample, this clone was seen a few times. CDR3 loop: CASSAGTGKGSETQYF. The CDR3 nucleotides read TGTGCCAGCAGCGCCGGGACAGGGAAAGGTTCGGAGACCCAGTACTTC. The chain couples TRBV9 to TRBJ2-5; 9 bases match TRBD1. Germline assignment: CDR1 SGDLS and CDR2 YYNGEE. This CDR3 is 16 amino acids long. Trimming cost V 3 bases and J 5 bases; bases outside gene matches: 11.

The chain combines TRBV9 with TRBJ1-2; D remains unclear. The CDR3 loop spans 13 amino acids. In germline, CDR1 is SGDLS, CDR2 YYNGEE. V was cut by 3 bases and J by 6 bases, with 12 bases left in between. CDR3 bases: TGTGCCAGCAGCGCCCCAGGAGTAGATGGCTACACCTTC. Protein product: CASSAPGVDGYTF.

The chain couples TRBV19 to TRBJ2-7; 7 bases align to TRBD1. V was pared by 1 base and J by 2 bases, with 11 bases of the junction left unmatched. Germline CDR1 and CDR2: LNHDA and SQIVND (reference sequence). The length of the CDR3 is 17 residues. The CDR3 bases are TGTGCCAGTAGTATAGCCGTGACAGGGCTAGGGGCCTACGAGCAGTACTTC. Translated: CASSIAVTGLGAYEQYF. The full variable domain, in which reference TRBV19 and TRBJ2-7 provide the parts outside the CDR3, is DGGITQSPKYLFRKEGQNVTLSCEQNLNHDAMYWYRQDPGQGLRLIYYSQIVNDFQKGDIAEGYSVSREKKESFPLTVTSAQKNPTAFYLCASSIAVTGLGAYEQYFGPGTRLTVT.

The chain joins TRBV7-9 to TRBJ2-1; no clear D gene. There are 13 residues in the CDR3. With 5 bases removed from V and 6 bases from J, the gap between germline ends came to 11 bases. Germline CDR1 SEHNR, CDR2 FQNEAQ (reference sequence). CDR3 sequence: CASSAPWGNEQFF. CDR3 DNA sequence: TGTGCCAGCAGCGCCCCTTGGGGCAATGAGCAGTTCTTC.